This T cell receptor beta chain stems from a study of T cell responses to AZD1222 COVID-19 vaccine (dated by TCRdb to 2020 to 2023). Background on the whole study: A total of under 250 trial participants underwent TCR sequencing, of whom more than 200 had received two doses of AZD1222 and about 25 had received two doses of the MenACWY control vaccine. Trial participants were enrolled into age subgroups of 18-55, 56-69 and 70-plus years, which contained around 140, 26 and 57 TCR-sequenced participants, respectively. What the study reported, not specific to this receptor: After two AZD1222 doses, spike-specific TCR breadth and depth were significantly higher than at day 0 and than in MenACWY recipients. Vaccine-associated CD4 TCRs spanned the whole spike protein, with dominant responses in regions 160-218 and 743-854. Nearly half of unique spike-specific TCRs reportedly recognized epitopes outside regions mutated in the B.1.351 and B.1.1.7 variants. In the small 56-69-year group, the increase in depth fell short of significance, most likely because of low power. Conclusions about previously exposed vaccinees were limited because only six AZD1222 recipients were SARS-CoV-2 seropositive at baseline. Participants were mostly white British, with more females than males. The authors suggested clonal diversity may have been underestimated. Because no samples from the day 14 peak response were available, repertoires could be characterized only after the peak T cell response.

In the case of this clone: The antigen it binds to is not known. Base qualities are not provided; no much larger clone lies one nucleotide away.

The CDR3 regions of human TCRbeta chains were subjected to immunosequencing. As for the authors' bioinformatics: Repertoire TCRs were checked for matches against a reference library of SARS-CoV-2-specific TCRs that had been generated using the MIRA antigen-specificity platform. Breadth meant the fraction of unique TCRs that were SARS-CoV-2-associated, whereas depth meant the fraction of total T cells that were SARS-CoV-2-associated. Using the MIRA data, each spike-specific TCR was assigned both to the spike region to which the TCR was reactive and to a CD4 or CD8 class. Log10-transformed breadth and depth values were compared by one-way ANOVA with Sidak's multiple comparisons tests. TCRdb stores this immuneACCESS table with in-frame sequences only. Part of the clones is absent; in the studies checked, under half of the shortfall reflects unresolved V genes, and no reason is known for the rest. V, J and clone size derive from that table, while D and trimming were established from the DNA sequence. This sample comprises roughly 160,000 clones, 87% of them detected only once. The ten largest clones represent 1.1% of the sample.

Interpreted using the paper, the time point label stands for: about 28 days (+/-7) after the second vaccine dose. Because spike-specific TCR depth and breadth did not differ between the two schedules, AZD1222 recipients who got a second dose at roughly 4 weeks were pooled with those who got a second dose at roughly 12 weeks. Samples from vaccinated people were obtained from the UK trials COV001 and COV002, which included a single-blind randomized controlled phase 2/3 trial of AZD1222 (ChAdOx1 nCoV-19) in healthy adults. Trial participant PBMC samples were collected at day 0 and day 28 after the second dose for TCRbeta chain sequencing. The V end loses 5 bases and the J end loses 1 base, and a stretch of 11 bases separates them. Spanning cysteine to phenylalanine, the CDR3 consists of 14 amino acids. The only DNA kept is the CDR3, 42 bases in frame from the first base. From a lookup of the germline V gene (reference sequence), CDR1 and CDR2 are SEHNR and FQNEAQ.

The sequence was obtained from an adult who received the AZD1222 COVID-19 vaccine. Sample: peripheral blood, taken 28 days after the second AZD1222 dose. The chain uses TRBV7-9 and TRBJ1-1; no D segment can be confidently identified. The CDR3: CASSPNAWNTEAFF. The base sequence is TGTGCCAGCAGCCCGAACGCGTGGAACACTGAAGCTTTCTTT.